This T cell receptor (beta chain) emerged from a study of blood T cell repertoires in COVID-19. The germline gives CDR1 SGHNT, CDR2 YYREEE (reference sequence). The V gene lost 3 bases and the J gene lost 6 bases, with 16 bases spanning the gap. This CDR3 contains 14 residues. The repertoire was sequenced with immunoSEQ multiplex PCR; TCRdb's copy has only in-frame clones and lacks some. The sample has about 210,000 clones; roughly 94% are singletons. The sequence was obtained from a man younger than 40 with acute or convalescent COVID-19. Material: peripheral blood. This chain connects TRBV5-4 to TRBJ2-7; tentatively, D is TRBD1 (6 bases). CDR3 region: CASSSPGQGREQYF. For the CDR3, the DNA is TGTGCCAGCAGCTCACCGGGACAAGGACGCGAGCAGTACTTC. The variable domain in full, with the rest retrieved from reference TRBV5-4 and TRBJ2-7, is ETGVTQSPTHLIKTRGQQVTLRCSSQSGHNTVSWYQQALGQGPQFIFQYYREEENGRGNFPPRFSGLQFPNYSSELNVNALELDDSALYLCASSSPGQGREQYFGPGTRLTVT.